Shown below are 24 T cell receptor beta chains from a single sample sequenced in a study of blood T cell repertoires in COVID-19. The protocol was immunoSEQ multiplex PCR, while the TCRdb copy is restricted to in-frame clones and leaves out a portion. The sample has approximately 150,000 clones; over 70% are singletons. The source material was peripheral blood. Receptor source: a man aged 45-65 years who had recovered from COVID-19.

DNA for the CDR3: TGCGCCAGCAGCCACGGGACAGGAACCGCCCTGAACACCGGGGAGCTGTTTTTT. Its protein is CASSHGTGTALNTGELFF. This chain joins TRBV4-3 and TRBJ2-2, with 8 bases that match TRBD1. CDR3 length: 18 amino acids. The V gene end was trimmed by 3 bases and the J gene end by 1 base; junction bases not matched to a gene: 10. From germline, CDR1 is LGHNA and CDR2 YSLEER.

J is TRBJ1-2 and V is TRBV5-1; D is unresolved. Trimming removed 1 base at V and 8 bases at J, with 15 bases between. Germline V CDR1 and CDR2: SGHRS, YFSETQ. This CDR3 is 14 amino acids long. The CDR3 region has the DNA TGCGCCAGCAGCTTGAATGGTGACTATGCCGGCTACACCTTC. Its protein product is CASSLNGDYAGYTF.

This chain uses TRBV19 with TRBJ1-6; D unclear. Looked up from germline, CDR1 is LNHDA and CDR2 is SQIVND (reference sequence). V lost 3 bases and J lost 3, with 6 bases in between. The CDR3 spans 14 residues. CDR3 region: CASSIGLYNSPLHF. In DNA, the CDR3 is TGTGCCAGTAGTATTGGACTCTATAATTCACCCCTCCACTTT.

The V call is TRBV5-3, the J call TRBJ1-5, with D maybe TRBD1 (5 bases). TRBV5-3 is an ORF; its function is uncertain. The CDR3 runs 19 residues. Between the trimmed V and J ends, which lost 0 bases and 4 bases, there was a span of 23 bases. CDR3 sequence reads: CARSLAGGGINGPNQPQHF. CDR3 DNA: TGTGCCAGAAGCTTGGCTGGGGGGGGAATCAACGGGCCAAATCAGCCCCAGCATTTT.

This clone came up once. J is TRBJ2-5 and V is TRBV7-8; 10 positions agree with TRBD2. In germline, CDR1 is SGHVS, CDR2 FQNEAQ. Unmatched junction bases numbered 15, after V lost 1 base and J lost 7 bases. The CDR3 contains 18 residues. The CDR3 spells CASSLESRPSGGTRTQYF. The CDR3 coding sequence is TGTGCCAGCAGCTTAGAAAGCCGTCCTAGCGGGGGTACCCGGACCCAGTACTTC.

CDR3 region: CASRREHNSPLHF. Here the CDR3 DNA reads TGTGCCAGCAGGCGAGAGCATAATTCACCCCTCCACTTT. The rearrangement joins TRBV6-5 to TRBJ1-6; D is uncertain. V was cut by 6 bases and J by 5 bases, with 8 bases left in between. The CDR3 contains 13 residues. Germline V gives CDR1 MNHEY, CDR2 SVGAGI.

The J gene is TRBJ1-1, the V gene TRBV11-3; D gene unclear. V was trimmed by 1 base and J by 12 bases, leaving 18 bases between them. The CDR3 has 14 amino acids. The germline CDR1 and CDR2 sequences are SGHNT and YENEEA. CDR3 loop: CASSLVASSGDTFF. The CDR3 DNA is TGTGCCAGCAGCTTAGTGGCCAGCAGCGGTGATACTTTCTTT.

This clone has a single count. The chain recombines TRBV30 with TRBJ2-1; possible D gene TRBD1, 6 bases. Trimming removed 4 bases from V and 6 bases from J, with 10 bases in between. Germline assignment: CDR1 GTSNPN and CDR2 SVGIG (reference sequence). The CDR3 runs 12 residues. The CDR3 DNA reads TGTGCCTGGACCAGGGGAAGCAATGAGCAGTTCTTC. Amino acids: CAWTRGSNEQFF.

V and J are TRBV19 and TRBJ1-1; 9 nucleotides agree with TRBD1. CDR1 is LNHDA, CDR2 SQIVND, per germline (reference sequence). V gave up 0 bases and J gave up 6 bases; unmatched junction bases: 8. The CDR3 spans 16 residues. The CDR3 sequence is CASSIDRQGGLPEAFF. Written as DNA, the CDR3 is TGTGCCAGTAGTATAGATCGACAGGGGGGTCTACCTGAAGCTTTCTTT.

V usage is TRBV7-6 and J usage is TRBJ2-7; tentatively, D is TRBD2 (5 bases). In germline, CDR1 is SGHVS, CDR2 FNYEAQ. The CDR3 totals 14 residues. Trimming cost V 5 bases and J 4 bases, with 15 bases left between them. Here the CDR3 DNA reads TGTGCCAGCAGCGCGCGGGTCGGTGGGTACGAGCAGTACTTC. Translating it yields CASSARVGGYEQYF.

The rearrangement links TRBV29-1 to TRBJ1-1; a possible D gene is TRBD1 (5 bases). The CDR3 is 13 residues long. V was pared by 7 bases and J by 5 bases, with 17 bases between. Germline V gene lookup returns CDR1 SQVTM and CDR2 ANQGSEA. CDR3 bases: TGCAGCGAAGATAGGTTGGGGGGGACTGAAGCTTTCTTT. Protein sequence: CSEDRLGGTEAFF.

The rearrangement uses TRBV10-3 and TRBJ1-4, with TRBD1 matching 9 bases. J was trimmed by 7 bases and V by 8 bases; bases with no gene match: 8. The CDR3 totals 14 residues. CDR1 is ENHRY, CDR2 SYGVKD, per germline. CDR3 DNA sequence: TGTGCCATCGAGACAGGGGGGGGAAGTGAAAAACTGTTTTTT. Its protein is CAIETGGGSEKLFF.

In this sample, this clone turned up once. The chain couples TRBV6-4 to TRBJ2-1, with a possible D match to TRBD2 (5 bases). Germline V lookup: CDR1 MRHNA, CDR2 SNTAGT. The CDR3 is 13 amino acids. V lost 2 bases, J lost 4 bases, and 6 bases lay in between. CDR3: CASSDTRYNEQFF. The CDR3 DNA reads TGTGCCAGCAGTGACACTAGGTACAATGAGCAGTTCTTC.

The gene calls are TRBV7-2 and TRBJ1-2; TRBD1 matches at 12 bases. Germline lookup yields CDR1 SGHTA and CDR2 FQGNSA. Trimming cost V 4 bases and J 9 bases; bases outside gene matches: 12. The CDR3 is 16 amino acids. The CDR3 DNA is TGTGCCAGCAGCTCAACCGGGACAGGGGGCAGAATTAGCTACACCTTC. Residues: CASSSTGTGGRISYTF.

The chain links TRBV4-1 to TRBJ2-1; D perhaps matches TRBD2 (6 bases). Trimming pared 0 bases from V and 0 bases from J, leaving 12 bases between. Germline lookup yields CDR1 MGHRA and CDR2 YSYEKL. The CDR3 covers 17 residues. CDR3 sequence reads: CASSQDPAGSSYNEQFF. The CDR3 region has the DNA TGCGCCAGCAGCCAAGATCCTGCGGGGAGCTCCTACAATGAGCAGTTCTTC.

The rearrangement links TRBV6-5 to TRBJ2-3, with 10 bases identical to TRBD2. CDR1 MNHEY and CDR2 SVGAGI come from the germline V gene. The V segment lost 6 bases and the J segment 4 bases; nucleotides outside the gene matches: 7. The CDR3 spans 15 residues. The CDR3 spells CASRTSGGAPDTQYF. In DNA form, the CDR3 reads TGTGCCAGCAGAACGAGCGGGGGGGCACCAGATACGCAGTATTTT.

The chain links TRBV19 to TRBJ2-7, with D possibly being TRBD1 (5 bases). Trimming removed 4 bases from V and 0 bases from J, with 10 bases in between. Germline CDR1 reads LNHDA; CDR2 reads SQIVND (reference sequence). The CDR3 spans 14 residues. CDR3 residues: CASSTAGSSYEQYF. In nucleotides, the CDR3 is TGTGCCAGTAGTACGGCAGGGTCCTCCTACGAGCAGTACTTC.

The chain joins TRBV13 to TRBJ2-1; 8 nucleotides agree with TRBD2. This CDR3 has 15 residues. The V segment lost 5 bases and the J segment 7 bases; nucleotides outside the gene matches: 10. Germline lookup yields CDR1 PRHDT and CDR2 FYEKMQ (reference sequence). DNA of the CDR3: TGTGCCAGCAGCCCCGGGTTAGCGGGGCTAAATGAGCAGTTCTTC. It translates to CASSPGLAGLNEQFF.

This clone has a handful of counts. The chain carries TRBV12-3 or TRBV12-4 and TRBJ1-1; unclear D gene. Trimming cost V 7 bases and J 5 bases, with 14 bases left between them. The CDR3 has 13 residues. CDR3 sequence (DNA): TGTGCCAGCATTGGAGGAGGTAGGACTGAAGCTTTCTTT. Protein sequence: CASIGGGRTEAFF.

This chain joins TRBV30 and TRBJ1-2, with TRBD1 matching over 7 bases. This CDR3 is 15 amino acids long. With V trimmed by 0 bases and J by 0 bases, 4 bases remained unmatched. The germline CDR1 and CDR2 sequences are GTSNPN and SVGIG (reference sequence). This CDR3 is CAWSVVTGTNYGYTF. Here the CDR3 DNA reads TGTGCCTGGAGTGTCGTGACAGGGACTAACTATGGCTACACCTTC.

J is TRBJ2-7 and V is TRBV29-1; D call uncertain. V lost 1 base, J lost 3 bases, and 10 bases lay in between. Germline CDR1 reads SQVTM; CDR2 reads ANQGSEA. The CDR3 sequence is 13 residues long. CDR3 amino acids: CSVEGLNNYEQYF. The CDR3 bases are TGCAGCGTTGAAGGGCTGAACAACTACGAGCAGTACTTC.

This chain uses TRBV19 with TRBJ1-2, with 8 bases lining up with TRBD1. CDR3 length: 16 residues. V was pared by 5 bases and J by 1 base, with 9 bases of the junction left unmatched. Germline CDR1 reads LNHDA; CDR2 reads SQIVND (reference sequence). The CDR3 DNA reads TGTGCCAGTAGTTTAACGGACAGGGCGAGTAACTATGGCTACACCTTC. Residues: CASSLTDRASNYGYTF.

The chain carries TRBV3-1 (or the pseudogene TRBV3-2) and TRBJ1-4; 7 bases map to TRBD1. The germline V gene has CDR1 LGHDT and CDR2 YNNKEL (reference sequence). The trim removed 4 bases at V and 0 bases at J, leaving 5 bases unmatched. The CDR3 runs to 16 residues. The CDR3 here is CASSPGQLATNEKLFF. DNA for the CDR3: TGTGCCAGCAGCCCGGGACAGCTAGCAACTAATGAAAAACTGTTTTTT.

The V gene is TRBV12-5, the J gene TRBJ1-1; D unclear. CDR1 is LGHNT, CDR2 FRNRAP, per germline. The V end was cut by 8 bases, the J end by 0 bases, with 7 bases between. There are 12 residues in the CDR3. CDR3 protein: CASQDLNTEAFF. The DNA of the CDR3 is TGTGCTAGTCAGGACTTGAACACTGAAGCTTTCTTT.